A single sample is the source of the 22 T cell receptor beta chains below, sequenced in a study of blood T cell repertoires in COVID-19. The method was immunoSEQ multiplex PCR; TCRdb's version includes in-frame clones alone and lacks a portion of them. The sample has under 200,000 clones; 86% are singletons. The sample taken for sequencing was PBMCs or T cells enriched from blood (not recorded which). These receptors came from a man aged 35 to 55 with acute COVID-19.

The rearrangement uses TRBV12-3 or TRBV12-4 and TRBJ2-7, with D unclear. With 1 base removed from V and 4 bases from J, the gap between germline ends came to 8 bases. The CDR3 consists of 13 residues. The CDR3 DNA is TGTGCCAGCAGTTTAGGCAGAATTTACGAGCAGTACTTC. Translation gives CASSLGRIYEQYF.

Here the CDR3 reads CASSGTGGSSYEQYF. The CDR3 region has the DNA TGTGCCAGCAGTGGAACAGGGGGCAGCTCCTACGAGCAGTACTTC. This chain joins TRBV28 and TRBJ2-7; 9 bases are shared with TRBD1. The germline CDR1 and CDR2 sequences are MDHEN and SYDVKM. J gave up 0 bases and V 5 bases, and 5 bases lay outside the gene matches. The CDR3 spans 15 residues. Combining the CDR3 with reference TRBV28 and TRBJ2-7 gives the whole variable domain DVKVTQSSRYLVKRTGEKVFLECVQDMDHENMFWYRQDPGLGLRLIYFSYDVKMKEKGDIPEGYSVSREKKERFSLILESASTNQTSMYLCASSGTGGSSYEQYFGPGTRLTVT.

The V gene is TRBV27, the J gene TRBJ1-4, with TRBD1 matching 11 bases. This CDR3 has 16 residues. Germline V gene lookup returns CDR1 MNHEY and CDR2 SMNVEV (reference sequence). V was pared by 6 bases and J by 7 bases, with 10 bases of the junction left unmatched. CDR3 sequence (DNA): TGTGCCAGCAGCCAACGACGGACAGGGGGCGGTGAAAAACTGTTTTTT. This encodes CASSQRRTGGGEKLFF.

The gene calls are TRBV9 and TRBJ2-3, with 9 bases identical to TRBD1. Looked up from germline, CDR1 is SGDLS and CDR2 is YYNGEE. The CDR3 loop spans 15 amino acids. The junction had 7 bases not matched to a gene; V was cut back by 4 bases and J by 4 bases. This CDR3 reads CASSPGQGPPDTQYF. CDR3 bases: TGTGCCAGCAGCCCCGGACAGGGGCCCCCAGATACGCAGTATTTT.

This CDR3 reads CASSLNEEFTEAFF. CDR3 DNA: TGTGCCAGCAGCCTTAATGAGGAGTTCACTGAAGCTTTCTTT. The gene calls are TRBV4-2 and TRBJ1-1; D uncertain. Germline CDR1 is LGHNA and CDR2 is YNFKEQ. The V end was cut by 4 bases, the J end by 4 bases, with 13 bases between. CDR3 length: 14 amino acids.

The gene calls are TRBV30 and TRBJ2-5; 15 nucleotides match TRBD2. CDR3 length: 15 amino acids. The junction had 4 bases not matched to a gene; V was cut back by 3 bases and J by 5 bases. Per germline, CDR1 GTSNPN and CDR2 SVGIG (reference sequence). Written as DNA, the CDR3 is TGTGCCTGGAGCTGGACTAGCGGGAGGGGTGAGACCCAGTACTTC. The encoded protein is CAWSWTSGRGETQYF.

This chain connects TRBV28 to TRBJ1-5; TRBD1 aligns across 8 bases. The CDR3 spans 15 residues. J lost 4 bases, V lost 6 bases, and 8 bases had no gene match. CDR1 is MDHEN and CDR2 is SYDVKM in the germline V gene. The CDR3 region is CASSPGDRQNQPQHF. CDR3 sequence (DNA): TGTGCCAGCAGCCCAGGGGACAGGCAGAATCAGCCCCAGCATTTT.

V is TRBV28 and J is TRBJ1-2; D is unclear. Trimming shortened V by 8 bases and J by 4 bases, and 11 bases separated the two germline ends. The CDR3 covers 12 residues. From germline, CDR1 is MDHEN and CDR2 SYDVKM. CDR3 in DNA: TGTGCCAGCCTACTCTCTTCCTATGGCTACACCTTC. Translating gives CASLLSSYGYTF.

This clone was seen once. CDR3 sequence reads: CASSLGTSGKNTGELFF. The CDR3 DNA is TGTGCCAGCAGTTTGGGGACTAGCGGGAAGAACACCGGGGAGCTGTTTTTT. This rearrangement joins TRBV28 to TRBJ2-2, with TRBD2 identical over 13 bases. V lost 3 bases to trimming and J lost 1 base; unmatched junction nucleotides: 2. Germline loops: CDR1 MDHEN, CDR2 SYDVKM. The CDR3 sequence is 17 residues long.

CDR3 bases: TGTGCCAGCAGCTTAGTGGTCGGTAACTACGAGCAGTACTTC. Protein: CASSLVVGNYEQYF. The J gene is TRBJ2-7, the V gene TRBV7-2; D gene unclear. The CDR3 is 14 residues long. Deletions cut 1 base from V and 3 bases from J, with 10 bases between. The germline V gene encodes CDR1 SGHTA and CDR2 FQGNSA.

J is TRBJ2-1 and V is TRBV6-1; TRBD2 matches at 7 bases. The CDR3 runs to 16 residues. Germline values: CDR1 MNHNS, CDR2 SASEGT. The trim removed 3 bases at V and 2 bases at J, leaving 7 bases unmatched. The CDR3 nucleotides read TGTGCCAGCAGTGATCTTCCTAGCGGACCCTACAATGAGCAGTTCTTC. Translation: CASSDLPSGPYNEQFF.

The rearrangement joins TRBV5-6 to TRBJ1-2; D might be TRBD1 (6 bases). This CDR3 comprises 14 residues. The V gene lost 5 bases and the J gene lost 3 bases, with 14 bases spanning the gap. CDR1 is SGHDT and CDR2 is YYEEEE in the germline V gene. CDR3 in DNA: TGTGCCAGCAGGATAGACAGGCATGACTATGGCTACACCTTC. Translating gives CASRIDRHDYGYTF.

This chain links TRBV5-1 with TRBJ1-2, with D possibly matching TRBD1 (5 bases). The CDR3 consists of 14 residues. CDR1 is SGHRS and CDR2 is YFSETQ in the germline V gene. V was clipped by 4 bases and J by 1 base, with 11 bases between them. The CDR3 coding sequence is TGCGCCAGCAGCCCACTGGACAATAACTATGGCTACACCTTC. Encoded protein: CASSPLDNNYGYTF.

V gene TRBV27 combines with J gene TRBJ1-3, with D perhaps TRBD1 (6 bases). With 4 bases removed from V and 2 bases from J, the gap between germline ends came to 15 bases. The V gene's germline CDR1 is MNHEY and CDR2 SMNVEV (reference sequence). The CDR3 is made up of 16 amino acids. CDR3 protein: CASSSVTGVAGNTIYF. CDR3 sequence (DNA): TGTGCCAGCAGTTCGGTGACAGGAGTCGCTGGAAACACCATATATTTT.

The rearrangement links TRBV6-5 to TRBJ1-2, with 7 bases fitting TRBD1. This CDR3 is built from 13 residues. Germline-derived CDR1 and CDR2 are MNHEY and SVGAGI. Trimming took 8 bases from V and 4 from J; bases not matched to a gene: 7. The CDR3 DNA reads TGTGCCAGCGGAACAGGGGTGGGCTATGGCTACACCTTC. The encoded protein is CASGTGVGYGYTF.

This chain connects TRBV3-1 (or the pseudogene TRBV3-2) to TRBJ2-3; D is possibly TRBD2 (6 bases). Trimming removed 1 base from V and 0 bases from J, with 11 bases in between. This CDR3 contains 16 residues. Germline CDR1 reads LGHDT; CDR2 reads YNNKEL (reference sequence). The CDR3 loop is CASSQGSGGSTDTQYF. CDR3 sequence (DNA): TGTGCCAGCAGCCAAGGTAGCGGAGGTAGCACAGATACGCAGTATTTT.

CDR3 loop: CASSTGTVFQETQYF. In nucleotides, the CDR3 is TGCGCCAGCAGCACCGGGACAGTTTTTCAAGAGACCCAGTACTTC. The chain combines TRBV5-1 with TRBJ2-5; TRBD1 matches 7 bases. From germline, CDR1 is SGHRS and CDR2 YFSETQ. This CDR3 spans 15 amino acids. After removal of 4 bases from V and 2 bases from J, the junction contained 8 bases not matched to a gene.

The CDR3 region has the DNA TGTGCCAGCAGTGGGTGGCTAGCGGGGACAGATACGCAGTATTTT. It yields the protein CASSGWLAGTDTQYF. The rearrangement links TRBV2 to TRBJ2-3; 9 nucleotides agree with TRBD2. Per the germline V gene, CDR1 is SNHLY and CDR2 is FYNNEI. V shed 4 bases and J 3 bases; nucleotides not matched to a gene: 5. The CDR3 loop spans 15 amino acids.

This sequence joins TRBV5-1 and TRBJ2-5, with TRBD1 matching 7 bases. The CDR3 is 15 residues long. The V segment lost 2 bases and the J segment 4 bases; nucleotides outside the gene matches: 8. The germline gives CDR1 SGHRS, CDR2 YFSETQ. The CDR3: CASSFLTGSLETQYF. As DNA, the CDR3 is TGCGCCAGCAGCTTCCTGACAGGGAGTCTAGAGACCCAGTACTTC.

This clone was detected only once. Here the CDR3 reads CSVQGQGLANTGELFF. CDR3 DNA: TGCAGCGTACAGGGACAGGGGTTAGCGAACACCGGGGAGCTGTTTTTT. The gene calls are TRBV29-1 and TRBJ2-2; the match to TRBD1 covers 10 bases. The V gene end was trimmed by 6 bases and the J gene end by 0 bases; junction bases not matched to a gene: 7. CDR1 and CDR2 from the germline V gene are SQVTM and ANQGSEA. The CDR3 runs 16 residues.

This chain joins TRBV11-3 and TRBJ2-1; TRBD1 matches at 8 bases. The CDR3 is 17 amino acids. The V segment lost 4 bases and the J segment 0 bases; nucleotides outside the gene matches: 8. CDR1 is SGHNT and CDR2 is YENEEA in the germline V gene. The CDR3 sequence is CASSSPRQGSSYNEQFF. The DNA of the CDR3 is TGTGCCAGCAGCTCTCCCCGACAGGGGAGCTCCTACAATGAGCAGTTCTTC.

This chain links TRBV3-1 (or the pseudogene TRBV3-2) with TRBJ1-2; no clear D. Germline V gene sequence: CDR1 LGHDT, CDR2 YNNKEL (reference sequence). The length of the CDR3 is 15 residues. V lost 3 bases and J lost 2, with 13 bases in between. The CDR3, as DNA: TGTGCCAGCAGCCAGTGGGAGACCGGGAACTATGGCTACACCTTC. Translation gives CASSQWETGNYGYTF.